This TCR beta chain was recovered during a study of cytomegalovirus exposure and HLA in healthy donors. Study summary: The roughly 110 validation repertoires used the same platform as the roughly 610 first-cohort repertoires, a later analysis reported.

Findings of the study overall: Rare sequences made up most TCRs, while some public TCRs were found in many donors. Researchers catalogued some 160 TCR beta chains as cytomegalovirus-associated.

This clone was seen once. Antigen specificity is unknown. CDR1 MNHEY and CDR2 SMNVEV come from the germline V gene (reference sequence). Trimming cost V 4 bases and J 0 bases; bases outside gene matches: 6. CDR3 length equals 15 residues. Measured with immunoSEQ multiplex PCR; TCRdb has only the in-frame clones, and not every one. The sample records about 170,000 clones, 86% being singletons. Separation from the roughly 690-subject first cohort characterized the approximately 120-subject validation cohort, to which the donors belonged. The chain has TRBV27 and TRBJ2-7; 7 bases align to TRBD2. The source is a woman younger than 30 in good health and CMV-seronegative. Sequencing was performed on PBMCs. The CDR3 reads CASSWAGDGSYEQYF. DNA of the CDR3: TGTGCCAGCAGTTGGGCGGGGGACGGCTCCTACGAGCAGTACTTC.